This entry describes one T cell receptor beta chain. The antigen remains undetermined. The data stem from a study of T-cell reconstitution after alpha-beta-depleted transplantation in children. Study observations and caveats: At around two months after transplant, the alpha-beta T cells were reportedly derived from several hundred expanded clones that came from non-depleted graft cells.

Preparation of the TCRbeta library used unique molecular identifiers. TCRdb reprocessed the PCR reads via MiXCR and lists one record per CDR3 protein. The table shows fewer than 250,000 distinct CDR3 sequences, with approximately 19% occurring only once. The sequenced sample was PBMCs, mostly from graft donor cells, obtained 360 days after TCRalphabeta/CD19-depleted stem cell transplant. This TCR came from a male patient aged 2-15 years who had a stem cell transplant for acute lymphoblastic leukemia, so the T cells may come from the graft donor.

CDR3 DNA sequence: TGCAGCGTTGAAGTTGGGAAGAATGAGCAGTTCTTC. Encoded protein: CSVEVGKNEQFF. The chain employs TRBV29-1 and TRBJ2-1; unclear D gene. Germline CDR1 reads SQVTM; CDR2 reads ANQGSEA. Trimming took 1 base from V and 7 from J, leaving 8 bases between them. The CDR3 is 12 residues long.